A selection of T cell receptor beta chains follows, all from one sample in a study of Tregs in tolerant kidney transplant recipients. Only in-frame clones appear in the TCRdb table, and some are missing; sequencing was by immunoSEQ multiplex PCR. The sample lists around 120,000 clones, 92% occurring once. The sample was CD4+ T cells from blood. These receptors all come from a human donor in good health. CDR3s include the opening cysteine and the closing phenylalanine or tryptophan. The order of the fields is D gene, CDR3 length, clone size, J gene, V gene, CDR3 protein, CDR3 DNA. A D gene is named only where the DNA matches it firmly. A clone size is listed for some rows: how often the clone was seen (once, few, many), or a class if it is expanded.

-	16	-	TRBJ2-6	TRBV19	CASSMGGRAGANVLTF	TGTGCCAGTAGTATGGGGGGCAGGGCTGGGGCCAACGTCCTGACTTTC
-	13	-	TRBJ1-3	TRBV18	CASSPVRGNTIYF	TGTGCCAGCTCACCCGTCCGGGGAAACACCATATATTTT
-	18	-	TRBJ1-5	TRBV4-1	CASSQAFLGQPSNQPQHF	TGCGCCAGCAGCCAAGCATTTCTAGGACAGCCCAGCAATCAGCCCCAGCATTTT
-	15	few	TRBJ2-5	TRBV18	CASSPQTGYQETQYF	TGTGCCAGCTCACCTCAGACAGGTTACCAAGAGACCCAGTACTTC
TRBD1	16	-	TRBJ1-1	TRBV7-6	CASSKGQETRDTEAFF	TGTGCCAGCAGCAAGGGACAGGAGACGAGAGACACTGAAGCTTTCTTT
-	15	-	TRBJ1-2	TRBV7-6	CASSLRGGGAGGYTF	TGTGCCAGCAGCTTAAGAGGTGGAGGAGCGGGCGGCTACACCTTC
TRBD1	16	-	TRBJ2-5	TRBV18	CASSPLMAGGVETQYF	TGTGCCAGCTCACCACTCATGGCAGGGGGCGTAGAGACCCAGTACTTC
-	14	-	TRBJ1-1	TRBV5-5	CASSNRDGNTEAFF	TGTGCCAGCAGCAACCGGGACGGGAACACTGAAGCTTTCTTT
-	11	-	TRBJ2-7	TRBV6-1	CASRGFLEQYF	TGTGCCAGCAGGGGGTTTTTGGAGCAGTACTTC
-	14	-	TRBJ2-7	TRBV15	CATSRGLQSYEQYF	TGTGCCACCAGCAGAGGTCTCCAGTCCTACGAGCAGTACTTC
-	14	-	TRBJ2-7	TRBV7-2	CASSSRMVSREQYF	TGTGCCAGCAGCTCTAGAATGGTTAGCCGGGAGCAGTACTTC
-	14	-	TRBJ1-2	TRBV2	CASTPGRAFYGYTF	TGTGCCAGCACCCCGGGACGGGCCTTCTATGGCTACACCTTC
-	9	once	TRBJ2-1	TRBV20-1	CRGDNEQFF	TGCAGAGGGGACAATGAGCAGTTCTTC
-	15	once	TRBJ1-6	TRBV6-6	CASSYQSPFNSPLHF	TGTGCCAGCAGTTACCAATCTCCCTTTAATTCACCCCTCCACTTT
-	13	-	TRBJ1-1	TRBV18	CASSPLENTEAFF	TGTGCCAGCTCACCATTAGAAAACACTGAAGCTTTCTTT
-	15	-	TRBJ1-1	TRBV5-4	CASSTGATVNTEAFF	TGTGCCAGCAGCACAGGTGCGACAGTGAACACTGAAGCTTTCTTT
TRBD2	17	-	TRBJ2-3	TRBV11-2	CASSLGPGLAGTDTQYF	TGTGCCAGCAGCTTAGGGCCCGGGCTAGCGGGTACAGATACGCAGTATTTT
-	17	-	TRBJ2-1	TRBV4-2	CASSQDLRGSAYNEQFF	TGTGCCAGCAGCCAAGATCTTCGGGGGAGTGCCTACAATGAGCAGTTCTTC
-	17	-	TRBJ2-7	TRBV5-1	CASSQSRGPRTPYEQYF	TGCGCCAGCAGCCAGAGTCGAGGGCCAAGGACCCCCTACGAGCAGTACTTC
-	16	-	TRBJ2-1	TRBV15	CATSREQGLRYNEQFF	TGTGCCACCAGCAGAGAGCAGGGCCTCCGCTACAATGAGCAGTTCTTC
-	16	-	TRBJ2-1	TRBV9	CASSLQVGLPYNEQFF	TGTGCCAGCAGCCTCCAGGTGGGCTTACCCTACAATGAGCAGTTCTTC
-	15	-	TRBJ1-2	TRBV25-1	CASIRRGGPRYGYTF	TGTGCCAGCATTCGAAGGGGGGGCCCGAGGTATGGCTACACCTTC
-	15	few	TRBJ1-4	TRBV5-5	CASSLPGSKLGKLFF	TGTGCCAGCAGCTTGCCAGGGTCTAAGTTGGGAAAACTGTTTTTT
-	13	-	TRBJ2-3	TRBV29-1	CSVLGLNTDTQYF	TGCAGCGTGCTGGGACTGAACACAGATACGCAGTATTTT
TRBD1	14	once	TRBJ2-1	TRBV10-2	CASSEFGQVNEQFF	TGCGCCAGCAGTGAGTTCGGACAGGTCAATGAGCAGTTCTTC
-	15	-	TRBJ1-4	TRBV5-4	CASSPTGDIGEKLFF	TGTGCCAGCAGCCCCACCGGGGACATTGGTGAAAAACTGTTTTTT
-	14	-	TRBJ1-1	TRBV19	CASSIGQSNTEAFF	TGTGCCAGTAGTATAGGGCAGAGTAACACTGAAGCTTTCTTT
-	14	-	TRBJ1-2	TRBV2	CASSAAQARYGYTF	TGTGCCAGCAGTGCCGCACAGGCCCGCTATGGCTACACCTTC
TRBD1	14	-	TRBJ1-5	TRBV19	CASSRTGAGQPQHF	TGTGCCAGTAGTCGGACAGGGGCGGGTCAGCCCCAGCATTTT
TRBD1	15	-	TRBJ1-2	TRBV5-1	CASSLEAAGGKGYTF	TGCGCCAGCAGCTTGGAGGCGGCAGGGGGCAAGGGCTACACCTTC
-	13	-	TRBJ2-5	TRBV5-4	CASSPRVEETQYF	TGTGCCAGCAGCCCTCGGGTCGAGGAGACCCAGTACTTC
-	16	once	TRBJ1-2	TRBV6-5	CASSYSGAASSYGYTF	TGTGCCAGCAGTTACTCGGGGGCAGCTTCTTCATATGGCTACACCTTC
-	15	-	TRBJ1-3	TRBV6-5	CASSYSESSGNTIYF	TGTGCCAGCAGTTACTCGGAGAGCTCTGGAAACACCATATATTTT
-	13	few	TRBJ2-1	TRBV19	CASKEGPGYEQFF	TGTGCCAGTAAAGAAGGGCCGGGGTACGAGCAGTTCTTC
-	12	-	TRBJ2-7	TRBV6-5	CASAGRRWEQYF	TGTGCCAGCGCCGGGCGACGCTGGGAGCAGTACTTC
-	14	-	TRBJ2-7	TRBV7-8	CASSLTGFTYEQYF	TGTGCCAGCAGCTTAACTGGATTCACCTACGAGCAGTACTTC
TRBD2	15	-	TRBJ2-7	TRBV2	CASIRTGTSVYEQYF	TGTGCCAGCATCCGGACCGGGACTAGCGTCTACGAGCAGTACTTC
TRBD1	16	-	TRBJ1-1	TRBV5-4	CASSFRSRQGNTEAFF	TGTGCCAGCAGCTTCCGATCCCGACAGGGAAACACTGAAGCTTTCTTT
-	15	-	TRBJ1-5	TRBV18	CASSPEGRYGQPQHF	TGTGCCAGCTCACCAGAGGGGCGGTACGGTCAGCCCCAGCATTTT
-	14	-	TRBJ1-2	TRBV29-1	CSVEVGQTNYGYTF	TGCAGCGTTGAAGTAGGGCAGACCAACTATGGCTACACCTTC
TRBD2	18	-	TRBJ2-2	TRBV5-1	CASCPTSGSFTTRGELFF	TGCGCCAGCTGCCCGACTAGCGGGAGTTTCACGACGAGGGGGGAGCTGTTTTTT
-	14	-	TRBJ1-1	TRBV5-1	CASSSSGDPTEAFF	TGCGCCAGCAGCTCTTCAGGGGATCCCACTGAAGCTTTCTTT
TRBD1	15	-	TRBJ2-7	TRBV13	CASSQDRGRSYEQYF	TGTGCCAGCAGCCAGGACAGGGGCCGCTCCTACGAGCAGTACTTC
-	14	-	TRBJ1-3	TRBV28	CASSLTAPGNTIYF	TGTGCCAGCAGTTTGACAGCTCCGGGAAACACCATATATTTT
-	13	-	TRBJ2-5	TRBV11-2	CASSTLRIKTQYF	TGTGCCAGCAGCACCCTCAGAATAAAGACCCAGTACTTC
-	16	-	TRBJ2-4	TRBV7-9	CASSLRQGGTKNIQYF	TGTGCCAGCAGCTTGAGACAGGGAGGAACCAAAAACATTCAGTACTTC
-	12	-	TRBJ1-4	TRBV11-2	CASSLTNEKLFF	TGTGCCAGCAGCTTAACTAATGAAAAACTGTTTTTT
TRBD1	16	once	TRBJ2-2	TRBV11-3	CASSPGQGAAEGELFF	TGTGCCAGCAGCCCAGGACAGGGGGCTGCCGAGGGGGAGCTGTTTTTT
TRBD1	14	-	TRBJ2-3	TRBV18	CASSETGVTDTQYF	TGTGCCAGCTCAGAGACAGGGGTCACAGATACGCAGTATTTT
-	13	-	TRBJ1-2	TRBV5-4	CASSLGWDVGYTF	TGTGCCAGCAGCTTGGGCTGGGACGTGGGCTACACCTTC
-	13	-	TRBJ2-2	TRBV11-1	CASSFRGPGELFF	TGTGCCAGCAGCTTTCGGGGTCCCGGGGAGCTGTTTTTT
TRBD2	15	-	TRBJ2-3	TRBV5-4	CASSRFGTSADTQYF	TGTGCCAGCAGCCGGTTCGGGACTAGTGCAGATACGCAGTATTTT
TRBD1	15	-	TRBJ1-4	TRBV7-2	CASSSQGAGGEKLFF	TGTGCCAGCAGCTCTCAGGGGGCGGGTGGTGAAAAACTGTTTTTT
TRBD2	17	-	TRBJ2-3	TRBV5-1	CASSPGLAGGGTDTQYF	TGCGCCAGCAGCCCGGGACTAGCGGGGGGAGGCACAGATACGCAGTATTTT
-	12	-	TRBJ1-1	TRBV2	CASSGHNTEAFF	TGTGCCAGCAGTGGCCACAACACTGAAGCTTTCTTT
TRBD1	13	-	TRBJ1-2	TRBV5-1	CASSPDRAKGYTF	TGCGCCAGCTCCCCCGACAGGGCAAAGGGCTACACCTTC
-	16	-	TRBJ2-7	TRBV5-1	CASSLAVMIGTYEQYF	TGCGCCAGCAGCTTGGCCGTGATGATTGGAACCTACGAGCAGTACTTC
-	13	-	TRBJ1-1	TRBV11-2	CASSFGQDTEAFF	TGTGCCAGCAGCTTCGGGCAGGACACTGAAGCTTTCTTT